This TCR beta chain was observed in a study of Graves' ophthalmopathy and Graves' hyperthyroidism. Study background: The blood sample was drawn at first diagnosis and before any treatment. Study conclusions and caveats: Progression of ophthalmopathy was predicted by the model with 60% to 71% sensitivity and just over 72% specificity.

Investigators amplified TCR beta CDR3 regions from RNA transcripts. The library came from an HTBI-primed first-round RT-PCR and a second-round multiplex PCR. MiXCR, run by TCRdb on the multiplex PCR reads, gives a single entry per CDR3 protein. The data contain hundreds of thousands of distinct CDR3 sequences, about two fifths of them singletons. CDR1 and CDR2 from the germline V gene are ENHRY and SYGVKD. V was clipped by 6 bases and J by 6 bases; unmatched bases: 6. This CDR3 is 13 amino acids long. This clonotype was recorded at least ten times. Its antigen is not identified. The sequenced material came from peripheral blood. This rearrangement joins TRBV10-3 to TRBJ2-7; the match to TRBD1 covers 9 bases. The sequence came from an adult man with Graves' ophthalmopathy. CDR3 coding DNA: TGTGCCATCAGCCCCCAGGACAGGGGCGAGCAGTACTTC. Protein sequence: CAISPQDRGEQYF.